These T cell receptor beta chains were read from a single sample in a study of T cells in Graves' hyperthyroidism and ophthalmopathy. TCRdb re-called the multiplex PCR reads with MiXCR, one entry per CDR3 protein. The table records under 650,000 distinct CDR3 sequences, 16% of them present only once. The sample was blood. These receptors were obtained from a woman younger than 45 with Graves' hyperthyroidism. Each CDR3 is given with its conserved first and last residue. The order of the fields is J gene, clone size, V gene, D gene, CDR3 length, CDR3 DNA, CDR3 protein. The D gene is left open where the match is weak. Size values are once, few and many counts, or a class for expanded clones, and some rows have none.

TRBJ2-3,many,TRBV12-3/TRBV12-4,.,15,TGTGCCAGCAATTCCGCTAGACGCTCCACAGATACGCAGTATTTT,CASNSARRSTDTQYF
TRBJ2-1,many,TRBV18,.,15,TGTGCCAGCTCACCACCCCGGGAGATGGACAATGAGCAGTTCTTC,CASSPPREMDNEQFF
TRBJ2-1,many,TRBV29-1,TRBD1,15,TGCAGCGCTTACTCCGGGACAGGAGGGTACAATGAGCAGTTCTTC,CSAYSGTGGYNEQFF
TRBJ1-1,many,TRBV2,.,15,TGTGCCAGCAGTGACTGGAGGAGTGGGAACACTGAAGCTTTCTTT,CASSDWRSGNTEAFF
TRBJ1-4,many,TRBV27,.,14,TGTGCCAGCACGAAAGAAATTACTAATGAAAAACTGTTTTTT,CASTKEITNEKLFF
TRBJ2-2,.,TRBV7-3,TRBD1,14,TGTGCCAGCAGCCTCGACAGGGGAGTGGGGGAGCTGTTTTTT,CASSLDRGVGELFF
TRBJ1-5,many,TRBV28,.,17,TGTGCCAGCAGTTTAGGACCGCGGTCGCCTCAGAATCAGCCCCAGCATTTT,CASSLGPRSPQNQPQHF
TRBJ2-1,few,TRBV20-1,TRBD2,16,TGCAGTGCTAGTCTGTTCCGCGGGAGGGTCTACAATGAGCAGTTCTTC,CSASLFRGRVYNEQFF
TRBJ1-2,.,TRBV29-1,.,15,TGCAGCGTTGAAGATCTTTATACGGATGTTTATGGCTACACCTTC,CSVEDLYTDVYGYTF
TRBJ2-2,many,TRBV11-2,.,13,TGTGCCAGCAGCCCGCATGGGACCGGGGAGCTGTTTTTT,CASSPHGTGELFF
TRBJ1-4,many,TRBV6-5,TRBD1,16,TGTGCCAGCAGTTACAAACAGGGGTGGCGGAACGAAAAACTGTTTTTT,CASSYKQGWRNEKLFF
TRBJ2-7,.,TRBV28,.,13,TGTGCCAGCAGGGAACAGGGTGGCTACGAGCAGTACTTC,CASREQGGYEQYF
TRBJ1-2,many,TRBV13,TRBD1,14,TGTGCCAGCAGCTCCCGACAGGGCAACTATGGCTACACCTTC,CASSSRQGNYGYTF
TRBJ2-7,few,TRBV5-6,.,14,TGTGCCAGCAGCACCAGGGGTGGCGGCTACGAGCAGTACTTC,CASSTRGGGYEQYF
TRBJ2-5,many,TRBV5-6,.,12,TGTGCCAGCAGCGAGGGTTTGGAGACCCAGTACTTC,CASSEGLETQYF
TRBJ2-1,few,TRBV4-1,TRBD2,17,TGCGCCAGCAGCCGTCTCGGACTAGCGGACTCCTACAATGAGCAGTTCTTC,CASSRLGLADSYNEQFF
TRBJ2-7,many,TRBV5-1,.,14,TGCGCCAGCAGCCAACAGTCCCCTCTCTACGAGCAGTACTTC,CASSQQSPLYEQYF
TRBJ2-5,.,TRBV7-3,TRBD1,14,TGTGCCAGCAGCCCTGGGACAGGGGCAGAGACCCAGTACTTC,CASSPGTGAETQYF
TRBJ1-5,many,TRBV28,TRBD1,15,TGTGCCACCCGACCGGGACAGGGTCCCAATCAGCCCCAGCATTTT,CATRPGQGPNQPQHF
TRBJ2-7,many,TRBV14,TRBD2,18,TGTGCCAGCAGCTCGCCCCCGGGACTAGCGGGAGGGAAGGACGAGCAGTACTTC,CASSSPPGLAGGKDEQYF
TRBJ2-7,.,TRBV4-2,TRBD1,15,TGTGCCAGCAGCCAAGCGCAGGGGGATTCTTACGAGCAGTACTTC,CASSQAQGDSYEQYF
TRBJ1-4,many,TRBV27,.,16,TGTGCCAGCAGTTTAATTGTGGGGGGCCCACGGGAAAAACTGTTTTTT,CASSLIVGGPREKLFF
TRBJ2-3,many,TRBV28,.,14,TGTGCCAGCAGTTTAGCCGGGACCGCAGATACGCAGTATTTT,CASSLAGTADTQYF
TRBJ1-5,.,TRBV12-3/TRBV12-4,TRBD1,14,TGCGCCAGCAGCCCAGGACAGGGAGGAGAGCCCCAGCATTTT,CASSPGQGGEPQHF
TRBJ1-1,few,TRBV27,.,14,TGTGCCATCACATCGGGAGCCATGAACACTGAAGCTTTCTTT,CAITSGAMNTEAFF
TRBJ2-1,few,TRBV6-1,.,11,TGTGCCAGCACCGTAGCTTCTGAGCAGTTCTTC,CASTVASEQFF
TRBJ1-2,.,TRBV12-3/TRBV12-4,.,14,TGTGCCAGCAGACCCCTACACCACCCCTATGGCTACACCTTC,CASRPLHHPYGYTF
TRBJ2-7,many,TRBV7-9,.,13,TGTGCCAGCAGTCCCCGGGAGAGCTACGAGCAGTACTTC,CASSPRESYEQYF
TRBJ1-5,few,TRBV12-3/TRBV12-4,.,13,TGTGCCAGCAGCCCAGGCCCTCGGGCGGCCCAGCATTTT,CASSPGPRAAQHF
TRBJ1-2,many,TRBV6-1,TRBD1,16,TGTGCCAGCAGTTCGACAGAGACAGGGTCGAACTATGGCTACACCTTC,CASSSTETGSNYGYTF
TRBJ1-4,.,TRBV7-2,.,13,TGTGCCAGCAGCTTAGCCCAGGAAGAAAAACTGTTTTTT,CASSLAQEEKLFF
TRBJ2-7,many,TRBV12-3/TRBV12-4,.,11,TGTGCCAGCACTTCAGGGGGGGAGCAGTACTTC,CASTSGGEQYF
TRBJ2-7,.,TRBV7-8,TRBD1,13,TGTGCCAGCAGCAGAGACAGGGGTGCCGAGCAGTACTTC,CASSRDRGAEQYF
TRBJ1-6,many,TRBV5-1,.,15,TGCGCCAGCAGCTTGCGGCCAGGGGTGGGTTCACCCCTCCACTTT,CASSLRPGVGSPLHF
TRBJ2-7,few,TRBV12-5,.,15,TGTGCTAGTGGTTTGCCTATTGGCAGGGCCTACGAGCAGTACTTC,CASGLPIGRAYEQYF
TRBJ2-3,.,TRBV5-5,.,15,TGTGCCAGCAGCCTCGACGGCACCCGCACAGATACGCAGTATTTT,CASSLDGTRTDTQYF
TRBJ2-2,.,TRBV4-1,TRBD1,13,TGCGCCAGCGGACACAGGGGCACCGGGGAGCTGTTTTTT,CASGHRGTGELFF
TRBJ2-6,many,TRBV2,TRBD1,14,TGTGCCAGCAGGGGGACAGCTGGGGCCAACGTCCTGACTTTC,CASRGTAGANVLTF
TRBJ1-6,once,TRBV4-3,.,16,TGCGCCAGCAGCCGAGATAGGGTTTCCAATAATTCACCCCTCCACTTT,CASSRDRVSNNSPLHF
TRBJ2-1,many,TRBV5-1,TRBD1,15,TGCGCCAGCACCACCGGGACAGGGCGTGACAATGAGCAGTTCTTC,CASTTGTGRDNEQFF
TRBJ2-3,many,TRBV7-9,TRBD1,15,TGTGCCAGCAGCTCACATGACAGGGAAACAGATACGCAGTATTTT,CASSSHDRETDTQYF
TRBJ2-1,few,TRBV19,TRBD2,16,TGTGCCAGTACTCGGGGGACTAGCGGGACTTACAATGAGCAGTTCTTC,CASTRGTSGTYNEQFF
TRBJ1-4,.,TRBV4-1,.,18,TGCGCCAGCAGCCAGATGAACCGGGGCCTCCGCTCTAATGAAAAACTGTTTTTT,CASSQMNRGLRSNEKLFF
TRBJ2-7,many,TRBV7-9,TRBD1,13,TGTGCCAGCAGCGCCGACAGGGGTAGCGAGCAGTACTTC,CASSADRGSEQYF
TRBJ1-1,.,TRBV27,.,15,TGTGTCAGCGGGAAAGGGGGGGTATCGGTCCCTGAAGCTTTCTTT,CVSGKGGVSVPEAFF
TRBJ2-1,many,TRBV5-1,TRBD2,16,TGCGCCAGCAGCTTGGCCCCTAGCGGCTCCTACAATGAGCAGTTCTTC,CASSLAPSGSYNEQFF
TRBJ2-4,few,TRBV28,TRBD2,12,TGTGCCAGCAGTTTCCTCGGACTAGCGTCGTACTTC,CASSFLGLASYF
TRBJ2-7,few,TRBV4-2,.,16,TGTGCCAGCAGCCAAGATCCTACGTGGGGGAACTACGAGCAGTACTTC,CASSQDPTWGNYEQYF
TRBJ1-5,.,TRBV30,TRBD1,17,TGTGCCTGGAGGGCCCCTTTGGGACAGGGGGTTTATCAGCCCCAGCATTTT,CAWRAPLGQGVYQPQHF
TRBJ2-5,many,TRBV6-1,TRBD2,13,TGTGCCAGCACTCGGCGGGAGCAAGAGACCCAGTACTTC,CASTRREQETQYF
TRBJ2-2,few,TRBV7-9,.,15,TGTGCCAGCAGCAAAGGGGAATGGCACACCGGGGAGCTGTTTTTT,CASSKGEWHTGELFF
TRBJ1-5,many,TRBV20-1,.,12,TGCAGTGCTAGATCCCTTCATCGGGCCCAGCATTTT,CSARSLHRAQHF
TRBJ1-1,.,TRBV5-4,.,15,TGTGCCAGCAGCACGACGAGAGGGAAGGGCACTGAAGCTTTCTTT,CASSTTRGKGTEAFF
TRBJ2-5,many,TRBV28,.,14,TGTGCCAGCAGACCTCCGTACCAGCAAGAGACCCAGTACTTC,CASRPPYQQETQYF
TRBJ2-1,.,TRBV6-2/TRBV6-3,.,13,TGTGCCAGCAGTTCTTACAAGGGGGGTATACAGTTCTTC,CASSSYKGGIQFF